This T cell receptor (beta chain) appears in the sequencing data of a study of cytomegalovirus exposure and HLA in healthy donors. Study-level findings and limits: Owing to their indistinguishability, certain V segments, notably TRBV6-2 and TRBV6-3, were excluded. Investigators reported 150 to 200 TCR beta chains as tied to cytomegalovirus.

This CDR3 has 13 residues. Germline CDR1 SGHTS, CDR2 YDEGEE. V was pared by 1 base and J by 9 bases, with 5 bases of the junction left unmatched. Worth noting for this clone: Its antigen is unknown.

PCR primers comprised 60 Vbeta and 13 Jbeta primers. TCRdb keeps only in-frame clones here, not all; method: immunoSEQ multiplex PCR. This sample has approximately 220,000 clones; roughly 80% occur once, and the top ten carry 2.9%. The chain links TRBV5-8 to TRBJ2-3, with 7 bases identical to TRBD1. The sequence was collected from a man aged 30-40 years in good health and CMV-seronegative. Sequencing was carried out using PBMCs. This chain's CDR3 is CASSLLGDRTQYF. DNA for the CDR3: TGTGCCAGCAGCTTGTTAGGGGACAGAACGCAGTATTTT.